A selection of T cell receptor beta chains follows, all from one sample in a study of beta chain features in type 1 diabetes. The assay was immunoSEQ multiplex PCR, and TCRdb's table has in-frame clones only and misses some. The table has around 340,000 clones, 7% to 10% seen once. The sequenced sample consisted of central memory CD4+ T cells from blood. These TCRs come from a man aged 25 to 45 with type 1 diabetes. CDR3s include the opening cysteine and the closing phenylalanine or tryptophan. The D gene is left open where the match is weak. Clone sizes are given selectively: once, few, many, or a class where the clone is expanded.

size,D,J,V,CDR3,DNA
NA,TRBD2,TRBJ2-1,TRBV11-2,CASSLLLAGGHPYNEQFF,TGTGCCAGCAGCTTACTCCTAGCGGGGGGCCACCCCTACAATGAGCAGTTCTTC
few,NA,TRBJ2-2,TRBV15,CATSIFVTGELFF,TGTGCCACCAGCATATTCGTGACCGGGGAGCTGTTTTTT
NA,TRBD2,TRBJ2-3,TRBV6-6,CASSPSGTSGTDTQYF,TGTGCCAGCAGCCCTTCCGGGACTAGCGGCACAGATACGCAGTATTTT
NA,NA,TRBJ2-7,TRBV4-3,CASSQGLGAGPYEQYF,TGCGCCAGCAGCCAAGGATTAGGGGCAGGCCCTTACGAGCAGTACTTC
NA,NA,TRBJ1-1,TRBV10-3,CASPVPINTEAFF,TGTGCCTCCCCGGTCCCCATTAACACTGAAGCTTTCTTT
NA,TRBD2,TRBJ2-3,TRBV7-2,CASSLASGGFRDTQYF,TGTGCCAGCAGCTTAGCTAGCGGGGGGTTTAGAGATACGCAGTATTTT
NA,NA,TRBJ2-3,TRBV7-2,CASSLRETDTQYF,TGTGCCAGCAGCTTGAGGGAGACAGATACGCAGTATTTT
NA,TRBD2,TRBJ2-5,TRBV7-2,CASSASGGRFYQETQYF,TGTGCCAGCAGCGCTAGCGGGGGGCGATTCTACCAAGAGACCCAGTACTTC
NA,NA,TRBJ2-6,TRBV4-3,CASSHQRSGLSSGANVLTF,TGCGCCAGCAGCCACCAGAGGTCCGGACTTAGCTCTGGGGCCAACGTCCTGACTTTC
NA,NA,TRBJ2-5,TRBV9,CASSALAGETQYF,TGTGCCAGCAGCGCCCTAGCCGGGGAGACCCAGTACTTC
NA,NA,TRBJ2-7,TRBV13,CASSLGPSGTPYEQYF,TGTGCCAGCAGCTTAGGACCCTCGGGAACTCCCTACGAGCAGTACTTC
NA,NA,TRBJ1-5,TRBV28,CASSLVDGNQPQHF,TGTGCCAGCAGTTTAGTTGACGGCAATCAGCCCCAGCATTTT
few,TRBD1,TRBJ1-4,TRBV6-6,CASSSPTGGEKLFF,TGTGCCAGCAGTTCCCCGACAGGGGGGGAAAAACTGTTTTTT
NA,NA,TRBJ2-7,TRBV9,CASSVEGNGPTYEQYF,TGTGCCAGCAGCGTAGAAGGCAACGGCCCTACCTACGAGCAGTACTTC
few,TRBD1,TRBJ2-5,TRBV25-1,CASSHLDRAKETQYF,TGTGCCAGCAGTCATCTAGACAGGGCAAAAGAGACCCAGTACTTC
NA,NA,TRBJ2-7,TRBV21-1,CASSKAVRDSSYEQYF,TGTGCCAGCAGCAAAGCGGTCAGGGACAGCTCCTACGAGCAGTACTTC
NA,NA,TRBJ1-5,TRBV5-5,CASSLEGGNQPQHF,TGTGCCAGCAGCTTGGAGGGGGGCAATCAGCCCCAGCATTTT
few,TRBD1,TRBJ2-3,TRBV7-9,CASSSHSGTGGRDTQYF,TGTGCCAGCAGCTCTCATTCCGGGACAGGGGGCAGAGATACGCAGTATTTT
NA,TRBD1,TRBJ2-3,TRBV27,CASSFKGAGTDTQYF,TGTGCCAGCAGTTTCAAGGGGGCGGGCACAGATACGCAGTATTTT
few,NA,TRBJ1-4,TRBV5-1,CASSSGRDTMRGSNEKLFF,TGCGCCAGCAGCTCGGGGCGGGACACGATGAGGGGGAGTAATGAAAAACTGTTTTTT
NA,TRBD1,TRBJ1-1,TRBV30,CAWSGVTGGHPEAFF,TGTGCCTGGAGTGGGGTTACAGGGGGCCATCCTGAAGCTTTCTTT
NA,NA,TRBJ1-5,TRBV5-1,CASSLHSGMGPQHF,TGCGCCAGCAGCTTGCATTCGGGCATGGGGCCCCAGCATTTT
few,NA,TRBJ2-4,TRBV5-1,CASSLGYLGDIQYF,TGCGCCAGCAGCTTGGGATATCTGGGGGACATTCAGTACTTC
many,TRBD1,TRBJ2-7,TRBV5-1,CASTGQGIGEQYF,TGCGCCAGCACCGGACAGGGGATTGGCGAGCAGTACTTC
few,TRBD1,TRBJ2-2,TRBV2,CASRTGTAGTGELFF,TGTGCCAGCAGAACCGGGACAGCTGGCACCGGGGAGCTGTTTTTT
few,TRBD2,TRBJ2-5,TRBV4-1,CASSQDFTSGGPPRETQYF,TGCGCCAGCAGCCAAGATTTCACTAGCGGGGGCCCCCCTCGGGAGACCCAGTACTTC
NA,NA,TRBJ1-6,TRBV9,CASSVEAAGSPLHF,TGTGCCAGCAGCGTAGAGGCCGCCGGGTCACCCCTCCACTTT
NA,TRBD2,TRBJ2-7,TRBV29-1,CSVDRASGLSYEQYF,TGCAGCGTTGATCGGGCTAGCGGGTTATCCTACGAGCAGTACTTC
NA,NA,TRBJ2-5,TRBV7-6,CASSSVQETQYF,TGTGCCAGCAGCTCAGTCCAAGAGACCCAGTACTTC
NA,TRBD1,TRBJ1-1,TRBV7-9,CASSLGQGNWDTEAFF,TGTGCCAGCAGCTTGGGACAGGGAAATTGGGACACTGAAGCTTTCTTT
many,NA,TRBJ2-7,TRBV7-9,CASSPSQMRDYEQYF,TGTGCCAGCAGCCCATCCCAAATGCGGGACTACGAGCAGTACTTC
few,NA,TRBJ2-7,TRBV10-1,CASSESRQVWYF,TGCGCCAGCAGTGAGTCGAGACAGGTTTGGTACTTC
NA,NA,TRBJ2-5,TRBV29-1,CSVVGGETQYF,TGCAGCGTTGTAGGAGGAGAGACCCAGTACTTC
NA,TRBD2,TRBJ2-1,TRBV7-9,CASSLAGRVNEQFF,TGTGCCAGCAGCTTAGCAGGGAGGGTCAATGAGCAGTTCTTC
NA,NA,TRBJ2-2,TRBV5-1,CASSLRGTTANTGELFF,TGCGCCAGCAGCCTGAGAGGGACAACCGCGAACACCGGGGAGCTGTTTTTT
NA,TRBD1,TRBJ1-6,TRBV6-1,CASTGTEHSPLHF,TGTGCCAGCACCGGGACAGAGCATTCACCCCTCCACTTT
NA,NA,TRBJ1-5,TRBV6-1,CASSGTFDQPQHF,TGTGCCAGCAGCGGGACATTCGATCAGCCCCAGCATTTT
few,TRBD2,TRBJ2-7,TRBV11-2,CASSPSGTSGGVLYEQYF,TGTGCCAGCAGTCCCTCCGGGACTAGCGGGGGGGTCCTATACGAGCAGTACTTC
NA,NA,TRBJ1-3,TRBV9,CASSVDPSSGNTIYF,TGTGCCAGCAGCGTGGACCCTTCATCGGGAAACACCATATATTTT
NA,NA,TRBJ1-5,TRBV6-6,CASSQTDGNQPQHF,TGTGCCAGCAGTCAGACGGACGGCAATCAGCCCCAGCATTTT
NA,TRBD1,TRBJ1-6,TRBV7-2,CASSTPDRWESPLHF,TGTGCCAGCAGCACCCCGGACAGGTGGGAATCACCCCTCCACTTT
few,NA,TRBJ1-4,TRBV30,CAWTFTGGANEKLFF,TGTGCCTGGACCTTCACGGGGGGGGCTAATGAAAAACTGTTTTTT
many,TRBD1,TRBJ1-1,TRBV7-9,CASRSDRARAFF,TGTGCCAGCAGATCAGACAGGGCGAGGGCTTTCTTT
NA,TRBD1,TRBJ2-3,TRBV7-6,CASSPRTGGVTDTQYF,TGTGCCAGCAGCCCGAGGACAGGGGGCGTCACAGATACGCAGTATTTT
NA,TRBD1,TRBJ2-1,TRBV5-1,CASSQTGGRQFF,TGCGCCAGCAGCCAGACAGGGGGTAGGCAGTTCTTC
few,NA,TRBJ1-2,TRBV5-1,CASSYSGRGNYGYTF,TGCGCCAGCAGCTACAGCGGTCGGGGGAACTATGGCTACACCTTC
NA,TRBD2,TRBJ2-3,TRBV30,CAWAGTSSDTQYF,TGTGCCTGGGCCGGGACTAGTTCAGATACGCAGTATTTT
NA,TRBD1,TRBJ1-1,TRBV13,CASSAHRGITEAFF,TGTGCCAGCAGCGCCCACAGGGGAATCACTGAAGCTTTCTTT
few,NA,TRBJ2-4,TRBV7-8,CASTLSPGTLQYF,TGTGCCAGCACCCTATCTCCCGGGACCCTTCAGTACTTC
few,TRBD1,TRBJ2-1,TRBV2,CASGSGTGGYEQFF,TGTGCCAGCGGGTCCGGGACAGGGGGCTATGAGCAGTTCTTC
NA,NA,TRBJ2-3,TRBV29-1,CSGGYQGDTQYF,TGCAGCGGCGGGTATCAAGGGGATACGCAGTATTTT
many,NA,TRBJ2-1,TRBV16,CASSEPNYNEQFF,TGTGCCAGCAGCGAACCGAACTACAATGAGCAGTTCTTC
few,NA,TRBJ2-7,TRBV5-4,CASSLYGQNYEQYF,TGTGCCAGCAGCTTGTATGGACAGAACTACGAGCAGTACTTC
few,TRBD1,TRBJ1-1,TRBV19,CASSVFGQGNTEAFF,TGTGCCAGTAGTGTCTTCGGACAGGGGAACACTGAAGCTTTCTTT